A selection of T cell receptor beta chains follows, all from one sample in a study of identifying expanded T cells in peripheral blood. Libraries were prepared by immunoSEQ multiplex PCR; TCRdb keeps only in-frame clonotypes and omits some of them. This sample has roughly 100,000 clones, with roughly nine tenths found just once. The sample comprised blood. Source of these receptors: a person aged 18 to 70 in good health. CDR3s include the opening cysteine and the closing phenylalanine or tryptophan. The order of the fields is D gene, clone size, V gene, J gene, CDR3 protein, CDR3 DNA. D genes are given only for firm matches. A row's size may be missing; if present it is once, few, many or a size class.

D gene: TRBD2; clone size: .; V gene: TRBV7-2; J gene: TRBJ2-5; CDR3 protein: CASSYQRGMGETQYF; CDR3 DNA: TGTGCCAGCAGTTACCAGCGGGGGATGGGAGAGACCCAGTACTTC
D gene: .; clone size: .; V gene: TRBV7-2; J gene: TRBJ2-1; CDR3 protein: CASSLVGVSIETYNEQFF; CDR3 DNA: TGTGCCAGCAGCTTAGTGGGGGTGTCGATTGAAACCTACAATGAGCAGTTCTTC
D gene: .; clone size: few; V gene: TRBV4-1; J gene: TRBJ1-5; CDR3 protein: CASSQILERPPGQPQHF; CDR3 DNA: TGCGCCAGCAGCCAAATCTTAGAGCGGCCCCCAGGGCAGCCCCAGCATTTT
D gene: .; clone size: .; V gene: TRBV9; J gene: TRBJ1-5; CDR3 protein: CASSAQVRERDPQHF; CDR3 DNA: TGTGCCAGCAGCGCGCAGGTACGAGAACGGGACCCCCAGCATTTT
D gene: TRBD2; clone size: .; V gene: TRBV4-2; J gene: TRBJ2-1; CDR3 protein: CASSQSPGLAVGEQFF; CDR3 DNA: TGTGCCAGCAGCCAGAGCCCGGGACTAGCTGTGGGTGAGCAGTTCTTC
D gene: .; clone size: once; V gene: TRBV6-5; J gene: TRBJ2-3; CDR3 protein: CASSYSAQGTQYF; CDR3 DNA: TGTGCCAGCAGTTACTCGGCACAGGGTACGCAGTATTTT
D gene: TRBD1; clone size: .; V gene: TRBV5-1; J gene: TRBJ2-4; CDR3 protein: CASSSRTGQGNIQYF; CDR3 DNA: TGCGCCAGCAGCAGCCGGACAGGGCAGGGAAACATTCAGTACTTC
D gene: .; clone size: .; V gene: TRBV7-9; J gene: TRBJ2-1; CDR3 protein: CASSHPYNEQFF; CDR3 DNA: TGTGCCAGCAGCCATCCGTACAATGAGCAGTTCTTC
D gene: .; clone size: .; V gene: TRBV7-9; J gene: TRBJ1-5; CDR3 protein: CASSRGGPQHF; CDR3 DNA: TGTGCCAGCAGCCGGGGGGGGCCCCAGCATTTT
D gene: TRBD1; clone size: .; V gene: TRBV28; J gene: TRBJ1-2; CDR3 protein: CASSPDRGGYGYTF; CDR3 DNA: TGTGCCAGCAGCCCGGACAGGGGGGGGTATGGCTACACCTTC
D gene: .; clone size: .; V gene: TRBV27; J gene: TRBJ1-2; CDR3 protein: CASSSSYVYGYTF; CDR3 DNA: TGTGCCAGCAGCTCCTCCTACGTGTATGGCTACACCTTC